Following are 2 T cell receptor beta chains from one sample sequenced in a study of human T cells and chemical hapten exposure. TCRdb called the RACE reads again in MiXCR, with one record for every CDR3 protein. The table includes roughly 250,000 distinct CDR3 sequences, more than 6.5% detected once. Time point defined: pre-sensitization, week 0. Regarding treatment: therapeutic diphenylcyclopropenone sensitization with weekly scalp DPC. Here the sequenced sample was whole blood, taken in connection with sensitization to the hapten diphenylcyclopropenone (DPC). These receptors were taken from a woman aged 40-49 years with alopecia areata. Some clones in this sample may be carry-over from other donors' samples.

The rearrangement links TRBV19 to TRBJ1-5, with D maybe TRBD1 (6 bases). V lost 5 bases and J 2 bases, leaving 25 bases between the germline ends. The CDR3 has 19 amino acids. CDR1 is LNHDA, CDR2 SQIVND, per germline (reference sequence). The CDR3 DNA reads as TGTGCCAGTAGTTTCTATGGGGGGGCGAGAGGTTATCGCAATCAGCCCCAGCATTTT. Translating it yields CASSFYGGARGYRNQPQHF. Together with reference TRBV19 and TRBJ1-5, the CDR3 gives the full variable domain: DGGITQSPKYLFRKEGQNVTLSCEQNLNHDAMYWYRQDPGQGLRLIYYSQIVNDFQKGDIAEGYSVSREKKESFPLTVTSAQKNPTAFYLCASSFYGGARGYRNQPQHFGDGTRLSIL.

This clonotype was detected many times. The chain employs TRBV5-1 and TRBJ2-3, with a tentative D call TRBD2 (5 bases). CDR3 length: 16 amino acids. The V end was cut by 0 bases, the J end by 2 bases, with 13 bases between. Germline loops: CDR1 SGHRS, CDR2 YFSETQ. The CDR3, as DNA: TGCGCCAGCAGCTTGGGAGGAGGCCAGGTCACAGATACGCAGTATTTT. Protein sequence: CASSLGGGQVTDTQYF.